This TCR beta chain came from a study of cytomegalovirus exposure and HLA in healthy donors. This clone has a handful of counts. Antigen unknown. Broader study findings: It emerged from a later analysis that several of the most significant clusters appeared to be linked to common viral pathogens. HLA allele associations emerged for about 16,000 TCR beta sequences in a later analysis, at 0.05 false discovery rate. With further analysis later on, most CMV-associated TCR beta chains appeared HLA-restricted.

Unrecorded immune exposure was likely among donors, who were nominally healthy when sampled. Both 60 Vbeta primers and 13 Jbeta primers went into the PCR. The method was immunoSEQ multiplex PCR; TCRdb's version includes in-frame clones alone and lacks a portion of them. The sample has some 87,000 clones; around 70% are singletons. The sample comprised PBMCs. The TCR was taken from a woman between 45 and 60 years old in good health and CMV-seropositive.

CDR3: CASTFADTQYF. DNA of the CDR3: TGTGCCAGCACTTTTGCAGATACGCAGTATTTT. The chain joins TRBV6-5 to TRBJ2-3, with no clear D. Germline V CDR1 and CDR2: MNHEY, SVGAGI. The CDR3 is made up of 11 amino acids. V was pared by 7 bases and J by 4 bases, with 6 bases between.